The 22 T cell receptor beta chains below were found in one sample sequenced in a study of beta chain features in type 1 diabetes. Sequencing targeted expressed TCRB transcripts, as all isolated RNA had been reverse transcribed. Some clones are missing from TCRdb's copy, which holds only in-frame ones; the method was immunoSEQ multiplex PCR. The table records 300,000 to 450,000 clones, 20% of them present only once. Source material: naive CD4+ T cells from blood. All receptors derive from a woman aged 18-29 years in good health.

The chain has TRBV9 and TRBJ2-2, with 14 bases fitting TRBD2. The CDR3 covers 18 residues. After removal of 4 bases from V and 0 bases from J, the junction contained 5 bases not matched to a gene. The germline V gene has CDR1 SGDLS and CDR2 YYNGEE. CDR3 sequence (DNA): TGTGCCAGCAGCCTGGGACTAGCGGGGGAAACGAACACCGGGGAGCTGTTTTTT. It translates to CASSLGLAGETNTGELFF.

The CDR3 bases are TGTGCCATCAGTCAGGGTCCCCCGGACCCTGAAGCTTTCTTT. This sequence encodes CAISQGPPDPEAFF. This chain joins TRBV10-3 and TRBJ1-1; D might be TRBD1 (5 bases). Between the trimmed V and J ends, which lost 5 bases and 6 bases, there was a span of 16 bases. Germline CDR1 is ENHRY and CDR2 is SYGVKD. The CDR3 is 14 amino acids.

A remark on this clone: The sample carries other DNA sequences with the same CDR3. This rearrangement joins TRBV30 to TRBJ1-1; D might be TRBD1 (5 bases). Trimming cost V 3 bases and J 6 bases, with 8 bases left between them. Germline CDR1 and CDR2: GTSNPN and SVGIG (reference sequence). This CDR3 comprises 11 residues. The CDR3 DNA reads as TGTGCCTGGAGGGGGGGGGCTGAAGCTTTCTTT. This sequence encodes CAWRGGAEAFF.

A few counts support this clone. V usage is TRBV23-1 and J usage is TRBJ1-1; D not certain. TRBV23-1 is recorded as an ORF, its role being uncertain. The CDR3 sequence is 10 residues long. The ends were cut back, 8 bases at V and 4 bases at J, with 5 bases in the middle. The CDR3, as DNA: TGCGCCAGCCAGCGCACTGAAGCTTTCTTT. Its translation: CASQRTEAFF.

This clone came up a few times. The gene calls are TRBV4-1 and TRBJ2-3; 8 bases line up with TRBD2. This CDR3 is built from 16 residues. The germline V gene encodes CDR1 MGHRA and CDR2 YSYEKL. Trimming took 4 bases from V and 1 from J; bases not matched to a gene: 7. The CDR3 region has the DNA TGCGCCAGCAGCCTCGCCTCGACTAGCGGCACAGATACGCAGTATTTT. It encodes CASSLASTSGTDTQYF.

This clone was observed a few times. The V gene is TRBV4-1, the J gene TRBJ1-2; no clear D. The CDR3 extends over 15 amino acids. Germline CDR1 reads MGHRA; CDR2 reads YSYEKL. The V end was cut by 1 base, the J end by 4 bases, with 13 bases between. The CDR3 nucleotides read TGCGCCAGCAGCCAAGGAGCCGGAGCCCTCTATGGCTACACCTTC. Protein: CASSQGAGALYGYTF.

The chain has TRBV28 and TRBJ2-3; 9 bases fit TRBD2. The V segment lost 8 bases and the J segment 3 bases; nucleotides outside the gene matches: 6. Germline CDR1 reads MDHEN; CDR2 reads SYDVKM. The CDR3 loop spans 14 amino acids. The CDR3 DNA sequence: TGTGCCAGCGGCCCTAGCGGGAAGACAGATACGCAGTATTTT. Amino acid sequence: CASGPSGKTDTQYF.

This chain connects TRBV5-4 to TRBJ1-2; 7 bases are shared with TRBD1. Germline V gene sequence: CDR1 SGHNT, CDR2 YYREEE (reference sequence). The CDR3 covers 14 residues. V shed 2 bases, J shed 6 bases, and the junction held 7 bases outside the gene matches. CDR3 sequence: CASSFGQEADGYTF. The CDR3 region has the DNA TGTGCCAGCAGCTTTGGACAGGAAGCCGATGGCTACACCTTC.

This clone was detected only a few times. The chain joins TRBV9 to TRBJ1-1; the match to TRBD1 covers 12 bases. V gave up 0 bases and J gave up 5 bases; unmatched junction bases: 8. This CDR3 is 17 amino acids long. The germline CDR1 and CDR2 sequences are SGDLS and YYNGEE. CDR3 amino acids: CASSVGGTGGRNTEAFF. Written as DNA, the CDR3 is TGTGCCAGCAGCGTAGGGGGGACAGGGGGCAGGAATACTGAAGCTTTCTTT.

This clone was seen a handful of times. J is TRBJ2-5 and V is TRBV5-1, with 10 bases lining up with TRBD1. The CDR3 is 15 amino acids. Germline CDR1 and CDR2: SGHRS and YFSETQ. The trim removed 4 bases at V and 5 bases at J, leaving 8 bases unmatched. The CDR3 DNA reads as TGCGCCAGCAGCACCGGGACAGGGGATTGGGAGACCCAGTACTTC. Protein product: CASSTGTGDWETQYF.

This sequence joins TRBV29-1 and TRBJ2-7, with 8 bases fitting TRBD1. In germline, CDR1 is SQVTM, CDR2 ANQGSEA. CDR3 length: 15 amino acids. J was trimmed by 4 bases and V by 4 bases; bases with no gene match: 12. CDR3: CSVAMGIRGQYEQYF. For the CDR3, the DNA is TGCAGCGTTGCTATGGGTATCAGGGGGCAGTACGAGCAGTACTTC.

J is TRBJ2-7 and V is TRBV19; 14 nucleotides match TRBD2. Per germline, CDR1 LNHDA and CDR2 SQIVND (reference sequence). The CDR3 runs to 15 residues. J gave up 8 bases and V 1 base, and 4 bases lay outside the gene matches. The DNA of the CDR3 is TGTGCCAGTAGTATAGGCGGGACTAGCGGGAGTAAGCAGTACTTC. Translated, it gives CASSIGGTSGSKQYF.

The J gene is TRBJ2-5, the V gene TRBV5-1; maybe TRBD1 (6 bases). The CDR3 spans 13 residues. From germline, CDR1 is SGHRS and CDR2 YFSETQ. Trimming cost V 3 bases and J 3 bases, with 9 bases left between them. Here the CDR3 reads CASSWKGEETQYF. CDR3 coding DNA: TGCGCCAGCAGCTGGAAGGGGGAAGAGACCCAGTACTTC.

This clone was detected only a few times. The chain combines TRBV2 with TRBJ2-3, with D perhaps TRBD2 (6 bases). Trimming took off 8 bases at V and 11 bases at J, with 20 bases between the two ends. The CDR3 is 13 residues long. CDR1 and CDR2 (germline): SNHLY, FYNNEI. CDR3: CASSRGTAPLQYF. CDR3 nucleotides: TGTGCCAGCTCACGAGGGACTGCCCCTTTGCAGTATTTT.

In its sample, this clone was seen a few times. This chain uses TRBV7-9 with TRBJ1-4; the match to TRBD1 covers 10 bases. CDR1 is SEHNR, CDR2 FQNEAQ, per germline (reference sequence). With V trimmed by 5 bases and J by 5 bases, 11 bases remained unmatched. The CDR3 loop spans 17 amino acids. CDR3 sequence reads: CASSRGQGYVKNEKLFF. The DNA for the CDR3 is TGTGCCAGCAGCCGGGGACAGGGGTACGTGAAGAATGAAAAACTGTTTTTT.

V gene TRBV19 combines with J gene TRBJ2-1; the match to TRBD2 covers 9 bases. V lost 6 bases and J lost 4; bases outside the gene matches: 10. The germline V gene encodes CDR1 LNHDA and CDR2 SQIVND (reference sequence). This CDR3 comprises 16 residues. CDR3 sequence (DNA): TGTGCCAGTAGCCGACTCCCTAGCGGGGCTTACAATGAGCAGTTCTTC. Amino acids: CASSRLPSGAYNEQFF.

Only a few counts were recorded for this clone. This chain connects TRBV7-6 to TRBJ2-5; 13 nucleotides agree with TRBD2. Trimming took 0 bases from V and 2 from J; bases not matched to a gene: 9. Per germline, CDR1 SGHVS and CDR2 FNYEAQ. The CDR3 extends over 19 amino acids. The CDR3 is CASSLARLGTSGTQETQYF. For the CDR3, the DNA is TGTGCCAGCAGCTTAGCTAGGTTGGGGACTAGCGGGACTCAAGAGACCCAGTACTTC.

The chain links TRBV7-9 to TRBJ1-6; 7 bases agree with TRBD1. The germline CDR1 and CDR2 sequences are SEHNR and FQNEAQ (reference sequence). The V segment lost 5 bases and the J segment 7 bases; nucleotides outside the gene matches: 11. The CDR3 is made up of 16 amino acids. The CDR3 protein is CASSDSSGTANSPLHF. The CDR3 DNA sequence: TGTGCCAGCAGCGACAGTTCCGGGACAGCCAATTCACCCCTCCACTTT. The full variable domain, its missing parts supplied by reference TRBV7-9 and TRBJ1-6, is DTGVSQNPRHKITKRGQNVTFRCDPISEHNRLYWYRQTLGQGPEFLTYFQNEAQLEKSRLLSDRFSAERPKGSFSTLEIQRTEQGDSAMYLCASSDSSGTANSPLHFGNGTRLTVT.

The table lists this clone with many counts. The J gene is TRBJ2-1, the V gene TRBV28; D call uncertain. The germline gives CDR1 MDHEN, CDR2 SYDVKM. The CDR3 is made up of 13 amino acids. Trimming shortened V by 5 bases and J by 10 bases, and 15 bases separated the two germline ends. The CDR3 coding sequence is TGTGCCAGCAGTCCCCCGTACGGCGGCGAGCAGTTCTTC. This encodes CASSPPYGGEQFF.

V and J are TRBV30 and TRBJ2-2, with 9 bases fitting TRBD1. V shed 2 bases and J 5 bases; nucleotides not matched to a gene: 3. The CDR3 is 14 residues long. Germline V CDR1 and CDR2: GTSNPN, SVGIG (reference sequence). The CDR3 nucleotides read TGTGCCTGGAGTAGACAGGGGGAAACCGGGGAGCTGTTTTTT. Translation gives CAWSRQGETGELFF.

This clone has a handful of counts. The V and J genes are TRBV29-1 and TRBJ2-3; the D gene is possibly TRBD1 (5 bases). Trimming cost V 4 bases and J 6 bases, with 14 bases left between them. The length of the CDR3 is 13 residues. Looked up from germline, CDR1 is SQVTM and CDR2 is ANQGSEA. CDR3 region: CSVVRGSEDTQYF. The CDR3 DNA sequence: TGCAGCGTTGTAAGGGGATCGGAGGATACGCAGTATTTT.

Only one count was recorded for this clone. The chain uses TRBV9 and TRBJ2-1; the D gene is possibly TRBD1 (6 bases). This CDR3 comprises 14 residues. The V gene's germline CDR1 is SGDLS and CDR2 YYNGEE. Trimming stripped 1 base from V and 6 bases from J, with 11 bases between. As DNA, the CDR3 is TGTGCCAGCAGCGTATGGAAAGGGGGCAATGAGCAGTTCTTC. Amino acid sequence: CASSVWKGGNEQFF.